These 28 T cell receptor beta chains were sequenced from one sample in a study of monozygotic twins with cystic fibrosis. TCRdb keeps only in-frame clones here, not all; method: immunoSEQ multiplex PCR. Here the sample spans 30,000 to 40,000 clones, around 96% being singletons. The sequencing sample was made of blood. The receptors come from a girl between 2 and 10 years old with cystic fibrosis.

The V and J genes are TRBV6-1 and TRBJ1-2, with 8 bases matching TRBD1. The V gene end was trimmed by 1 base and the J gene end by 4 bases; junction bases not matched to a gene: 5. The CDR3 contains 15 residues. Germline V gene data show CDR1 as MNHNS and CDR2 as SASEGT. The DNA for the CDR3 is TGTGCCAGCAGTGAAGGGGACAGGAGGGGCTATGGCTACACCTTC. Its translation is CASSEGDRRGYGYTF.

This clone came up once. This sequence joins TRBV30 and TRBJ1-6; 7 bases are a match to TRBD1. J lost 10 bases, V lost 1 base, and 7 bases had no gene match. CDR1 GTSNPN and CDR2 SVGIG come from the germline V gene (reference sequence). The CDR3 is made up of 14 amino acids. CDR3 amino acids: CAWSGQGGESPLHF. The CDR3 DNA is TGTGCCTGGAGTGGACAGGGCGGAGAATCACCCCTCCACTTT.

This chain joins TRBV5-4 and TRBJ1-2, with D perhaps TRBD1 (6 bases). The germline V gene encodes CDR1 SGHNT and CDR2 YYREEE (reference sequence). This CDR3 spans 15 amino acids. V lost 4 bases to trimming and J lost 7 bases, with 20 bases between them. CDR3 sequence reads: CASSGGGTGKSGYTF. CDR3 DNA sequence: TGTGCCAGCAGCGGGGGAGGTACAGGGAAGAGTGGCTACACCTTC. The full variable domain, its missing parts supplied by reference TRBV5-4 and TRBJ1-2, is ETGVTQSPTHLIKTRGQQVTLRCSSQSGHNTVSWYQQALGQGPQFIFQYYREEENGRGNFPPRFSGLQFPNYSSELNVNALELDDSALYLCASSGGGTGKSGYTFGSGTRLTVV.

The V gene is TRBV18, the J gene TRBJ2-7, with 7 nucleotides matching TRBD1. Germline V gene sequence: CDR1 KGHSH, CDR2 LQKENI. V gave up 4 bases and J gave up 4 bases; unmatched junction bases: 7. The CDR3 has 14 amino acids. CDR3 sequence (DNA): TGTGCCAGCTCACTAGCCGGGACAGATTACGAGCAGTACTTC. Residues: CASSLAGTDYEQYF.

This clone was observed once. The chain combines TRBV5-8 with TRBJ2-5, with D unclear. Between the trimmed V and J ends, which lost 0 bases and 2 bases, there was a span of 11 bases. From germline, CDR1 is SGHTS and CDR2 YDEGEE. CDR3 length: 15 residues. The CDR3 region is CASSLVSDKQETQYF. The CDR3 bases are TGTGCCAGCAGCTTGGTATCTGACAAACAAGAGACCCAGTACTTC.

The V gene is TRBV15, the J gene TRBJ2-2, with D unresolved. Per the germline V gene, CDR1 is LNHNV and CDR2 is YYDKDF (reference sequence). V shed 7 bases and J shed 1 base, with 13 bases lying between them. The CDR3 has 15 amino acids. The DNA of the CDR3 is TGTGCCACCAAGGACCCAAGGCAGAACACCGGGGAGCTGTTTTTT. Translating it yields CATKDPRQNTGELFF.

The chain links TRBV7-3 to TRBJ2-7; 12 bases line up with TRBD2. This CDR3 has 14 amino acids. V shed 5 bases, J shed 6 bases, and the junction held 5 bases outside the gene matches. Per germline, CDR1 SGHTA and CDR2 FQGTGA. CDR3 protein: CASSLAGLAGEQYF. The CDR3 DNA reads TGTGCCAGCAGCCTAGCGGGACTAGCGGGCGAGCAGTACTTC.

The chain joins TRBV2 to TRBJ2-7, with D perhaps given as TRBD1 or TRBD2 (5 bases each). This CDR3 spans 12 amino acids. CDR1 and CDR2 from the germline V gene are SNHLY and FYNNEI. V was shortened by 10 bases and J by 6 bases, with 16 bases between the two germline ends. The CDR3 DNA reads as TGTGCCATCGAGGACGGGGACGGCGAGCAGTACTTC. Translation: CAIEDGDGEQYF.

The chain couples TRBV2 to TRBJ1-5; D is uncertain. Trimming removed 4 bases at V and 0 bases at J, with 7 bases between. Germline CDR1 SNHLY, CDR2 FYNNEI. The CDR3 covers 14 residues. The DNA for the CDR3 is TGTGCCAGCAGTGTGTCGTTTAGCAATCAGCCCCAGCATTTT. Translating gives CASSVSFSNQPQHF. The variable domain in full, completed from reference TRBV2 and TRBJ1-5, reads EPEVTQTPSHQVTQMGQEVILRCVPISNHLYFYWYRQILGQKVEFLVSFYNNEISEKSEIFDDQFSVERPDGSNFTLKIRSTKLEDSAMYFCASSVSFSNQPQHFGDGTRLSIL.

V and J are TRBV2 and TRBJ1-4, with D possibly being TRBD1 (5 bases). With 6 bases removed from V and 12 bases from J, the gap between germline ends came to 14 bases. This CDR3 comprises 12 residues. Germline V gene sequence: CDR1 SNHLY, CDR2 FYNNEI. This chain's CDR3 is CASRVSQGELFF. The CDR3, as DNA: TGTGCCAGCAGAGTATCCCAGGGAGAACTGTTTTTT.

The rearrangement uses TRBV28 and TRBJ2-7, with TRBD2 matching over 14 bases. Germline V gene data show CDR1 as MDHEN and CDR2 as SYDVKM. Trimming took 2 bases from V and 5 from J; bases not matched to a gene: 8. The CDR3 sequence is 17 residues long. The CDR3 protein is CASSLPPGLAGVNEQYF. In DNA form, the CDR3 reads TGTGCCAGCAGTTTACCACCGGGACTAGCGGGAGTGAACGAGCAGTACTTC.

The V gene is TRBV10-1, the J gene TRBJ2-7, with D uncertain. The V and J ends lost 0 bases and 2 bases respectively, with 8 bases between them. Germline V CDR1 and CDR2: WNHNN, SYGVQD (reference sequence). There are 14 residues in the CDR3. DNA for the CDR3: TGCGCCAGCAGTGAGTCCAGGACGGCCTACGAGCAGTACTTC. This sequence encodes CASSESRTAYEQYF.

This chain connects TRBV27 to TRBJ2-7; D ambiguous. The CDR3 spans 13 residues. The germline V gene encodes CDR1 MNHEY and CDR2 SMNVEV (reference sequence). Trimming cost V 3 bases and J 2 bases, with 8 bases left between them. The CDR3 region is CASSLGGTYEQYF. DNA of the CDR3: TGTGCCAGCAGTTTGGGCGGAACCTACGAGCAGTACTTC.

The V gene is TRBV5-1, the J gene TRBJ1-2; the D gene is possibly TRBD1 (5 bases). CDR3 length: 15 amino acids. V was clipped by 3 bases and J by 4 bases, with 16 bases between them. Germline assignment: CDR1 SGHRS and CDR2 YFSETQ. The CDR3 sequence: CASSYDRSRVYGYTF. In nucleotides, the CDR3 is TGCGCCAGCAGCTATGACAGAAGTCGAGTCTATGGCTACACCTTC.

The V gene is TRBV7-2, the J gene TRBJ2-1, with 12 bases aligning to TRBD2. V dropped 2 bases and J dropped 6; count of bases not matched to a gene: 5. Germline V CDR1 and CDR2: SGHTA, FQGNSA. The CDR3 totals 16 residues. CDR3 DNA sequence: TGTGCCAGCAGCTTAATTAAACTAGCGGGAGGCAATGAGCAGTTCTTC. This sequence encodes CASSLIKLAGGNEQFF.

V usage is TRBV28 and J usage is TRBJ2-7; D is undetermined. CDR1 and CDR2 from the germline V gene are MDHEN and SYDVKM. Trimming removed 4 bases from V and 8 bases from J, with 9 bases in between. The CDR3 loop spans 11 amino acids. The CDR3 sequence is CASSSSRQQYF. CDR3 sequence (DNA): TGTGCCAGCAGTTCCTCCCGCCAGCAGTACTTC.

This clone was recorded once. The gene calls are TRBV9 and TRBJ1-1; D not certain. Germline CDR1 reads SGDLS; CDR2 reads YYNGEE. V was trimmed by 6 bases and J by 0 bases, leaving 15 bases between them. This CDR3 is 15 amino acids long. The CDR3 is CASKSSWQLNTEAFF. The CDR3 region has the DNA TGTGCCAGCAAATCGTCCTGGCAGTTGAACACTGAAGCTTTCTTT.

This rearrangement joins TRBV19 to TRBJ1-2; TRBD1 matches at 7 bases. CDR1 is LNHDA, CDR2 SQIVND, per germline (reference sequence). The J segment lost 4 bases and the V segment lost 7 bases, leaving 9 bases of the junction unmatched. The CDR3 spans 14 residues. The CDR3 spells CASIRTGAGYGYTF. DNA of the CDR3: TGTGCCAGTATCAGAACAGGGGCTGGCTATGGCTACACCTTC.

CDR3 in amino acids: CASSLAGGQREKLFF. The CDR3 nucleotides are TGCGCCAGCAGCTTGGCCGGGGGGCAGAGGGAAAAACTGTTTTTT. The V call is TRBV5-1, the J call TRBJ1-4; TRBD1 might be the D (6 bases). The germline V gene encodes CDR1 SGHRS and CDR2 YFSETQ. V was clipped by 0 bases and J by 8 bases, with 14 bases between them. There are 15 residues in the CDR3.

The V gene is TRBV18, the J gene TRBJ2-3; D is unclear. The CDR3 length is 15 residues. The V end lost 3 bases, the J end lost 0 bases, and 10 bases lay between the germline ends. The germline gives CDR1 KGHSH, CDR2 LQKENI. The CDR3 protein is CASSPNTKSTDTQYF. The DNA for the CDR3 is TGTGCCAGCTCACCGAACACTAAGAGCACAGATACGCAGTATTTT.

V gene TRBV7-8 combines with J gene TRBJ1-1; D possibly corresponds to TRBD1 (5 bases). The germline V and J ends were trimmed by 5 bases and 5 bases, with 12 bases remaining between them. The CDR3 totals 13 residues. Germline lookup yields CDR1 SGHVS and CDR2 FQNEAQ. CDR3 bases: TGTGCCAGCAGCACACGCGGGGGTACTGAAGCTTTCTTT. It codes for CASSTRGGTEAFF.

This clone was found once. The chain recombines TRBV11-2 with TRBJ1-2, with D possibly being TRBD1 (5 bases). Germline assignment: CDR1 SGHAT and CDR2 FQNNGV. This CDR3 has 14 amino acids. Trimming stripped 1 base from V and 0 bases from J, with 6 bases between. This CDR3 reads CASSLGQTNYGYTF. The CDR3 DNA follows: TGTGCCAGCAGCTTAGGACAGACTAACTATGGCTACACCTTC.

The V gene is TRBV5-1, the J gene TRBJ1-1, with TRBD1 as a possible D gene (5 bases). The CDR3 consists of 16 residues. V lost 0 bases and J lost 0, with 12 bases in between. Per the germline V gene, CDR1 is SGHRS and CDR2 is YFSETQ. The CDR3 region is CASSLAGTVMNTEAFF. In DNA, the CDR3 is TGCGCCAGCAGCTTGGCGGGGACGGTAATGAACACTGAAGCTTTCTTT.

This chain joins TRBV27 and TRBJ2-7; D gene unclear. Trimming took 6 bases from V and 2 from J, leaving 17 bases between them. The CDR3 spans 15 residues. Germline lookup yields CDR1 MNHEY and CDR2 SMNVEV (reference sequence). The CDR3 sequence is CASSFDYRVTYEQYF. The CDR3 bases are TGTGCCAGCAGCTTCGATTACCGGGTCACCTACGAGCAGTACTTC.

The J gene is TRBJ2-1, the V gene TRBV20-1; 10 positions agree with TRBD2. The ends lost 7 bases at V and 6 bases at J; junction bases unmatched: 0. The CDR3 consists of 11 residues. CDR1 is DFQATT, CDR2 SNEGSKA, per germline (reference sequence). The CDR3 is CSGTSGNEQFF. CDR3 nucleotide sequence: TGCAGTGGGACTAGCGGCAATGAGCAGTTCTTC.

The chain combines TRBV30 with TRBJ1-5; D might be TRBD1 (5 bases). This CDR3 spans 14 amino acids. Germline CDR1 and CDR2: GTSNPN and SVGIG (reference sequence). Trimming stripped 5 bases from V and 0 bases from J, with 11 bases between. CDR3 nucleotides: TGTGCCTGGGGGGGTGGGGATAGCAATCAGCCCCAGCATTTT. Translated, it gives CAWGGGDSNQPQHF.

The chain couples TRBV28 to TRBJ1-1; possible D gene TRBD1, 5 bases. V was pared by 6 bases and J by 8 bases, with 19 bases between. The CDR3 length is 14 residues. Looked up from germline, CDR1 is MDHEN and CDR2 is SYDVKM. As DNA, the CDR3 is TGTGCCAGCAGCTATGCCTTGGGGACCTTAGAAGCTTTCTTT. Its protein product is CASSYALGTLEAFF.

This clone was observed once. This chain links TRBV5-4 with TRBJ1-2; the D gene is possibly TRBD1 (5 bases). This CDR3 is built from 15 residues. V dropped 4 bases and J dropped 0 bases, with 13 bases sitting between them. Germline V lookup: CDR1 SGHNT, CDR2 YYREEE (reference sequence). DNA of the CDR3: TGTGCCAGCAGCATCGACCCGGGGCCTAACTATGGCTACACCTTC. Translating it yields CASSIDPGPNYGYTF.